Detailed here is one T cell receptor (beta chain). In the original analysis: The authors estimated nucleated cell counts from reference gene primer amplification. Using immunoSEQ multiplex PCR, the repertoire was profiled, and TCRdb retains in-frame clones only, with some absent. V and J calls and clone size follow that table, whereas D and trimming were derived from the DNA. The table includes around 380,000 clones, about four fifths detected once. This entry belongs to a study of blood T cell repertoires in COVID-19. As for the study in general: The origin of the acute and convalescent COVID-19 samples was the United States, Italy and Spain. Sample material is recorded as cDNA or gDNA derived from T cells, B-cell-depleted T cells, or PBMCs.

This CDR3 spans 19 amino acids. CDR1 and CDR2 (germline): SGHRS, YFSETQ. Trimming cost V 6 bases and J 0 bases, with 26 bases left between them. Sequencing was done on a sample of peripheral blood. This chain uses TRBV5-1 with TRBJ2-3; no definite D call. The source of this sequence is a human donor with acute or convalescent COVID-19. The donor label of this sample is uncertain. This chain's CDR3 is CASKRFYQAPTTSTDTQYF. CDR3 DNA: TGCGCCAGCAAAAGGTTCTATCAAGCACCCACGACTAGCACAGATACGCAGTATTTT.